This T cell receptor (beta chain) is drawn from a study of cytomegalovirus exposure and HLA in healthy donors. On the study more broadly: Previous work identified 90 million to 130 million unique TCR beta sequences from 200 million or so T cells. Study-wide points: When a later analysis compared HLA-associated TCR beta chains with equally common others, the HLA-associated chains turned out to be more clonally expanded and to have lower generation probabilities.

Points on this clone: No antigen is known for it. This CDR3 is also generated by other DNA sequences in the sample.

Germline CDR1 is MNHEY and CDR2 is SVGAGI. Trimming removed 6 bases from V and 6 bases from J, with 14 bases in between. The CDR3 is 13 amino acids. PCR involved 60 Vbeta and 13 Jbeta primers. Produced via immunoSEQ multiplex PCR; TCRdb's table is partial and in-frame only. The repertoire holds over 120,000 clones, with roughly 10% as singletons. V gene TRBV6-5 combines with J gene TRBJ1-1; possible D gene TRBD1, 6 bases. This clonotype originated in a man in his fifties in good health and CMV-seronegative. Sample: PBMCs. In DNA, the CDR3 is TGTGCCAGCAGATCGACTGGGGGCCCTGAAGCTTTCTTT. Translated, it gives CASRSTGGPEAFF.